What follows describes a single T cell receptor beta chain. Its antigen remains unidentified. This entry comes from a study of cytomegalovirus exposure and HLA in healthy donors. Study-wide background: Samples from HLA-typed donors yielded around 79 million unique TCRs in an early data release. Findings and limits, study-wide: In vitro data verified a few CMV-associated chains as specific for CMV antigens. Overall, approximately 150 TCR beta chains were annotated as cytomegalovirus-associated.

CDR3 size: 15 residues. The ends lost 4 bases at V and 2 bases at J; junction bases unmatched: 8. CDR1 and CDR2 from the germline V gene are GTSNPN and SVGIG (reference sequence). The primer mix had 60 Vbeta and 13 Jbeta primers. Measured with immunoSEQ multiplex PCR; TCRdb has only the in-frame clones, and not every one. Among more than 150,000 clones listed, about 90% were seen once. Donors likely had unrecorded immune exposures despite being nominally healthy when sampled. Sequencing was carried out using PBMCs. This rearrangement joins TRBV30 to TRBJ2-1; 7 positions match TRBD2. This TCR was recovered from a girl younger than two in good health and CMV-seronegative. CDR3 loop: CAWKGSGWTYNEQFF. The CDR3 nucleotides read TGTGCCTGGAAAGGTAGCGGGTGGACCTACAATGAGCAGTTCTTC.